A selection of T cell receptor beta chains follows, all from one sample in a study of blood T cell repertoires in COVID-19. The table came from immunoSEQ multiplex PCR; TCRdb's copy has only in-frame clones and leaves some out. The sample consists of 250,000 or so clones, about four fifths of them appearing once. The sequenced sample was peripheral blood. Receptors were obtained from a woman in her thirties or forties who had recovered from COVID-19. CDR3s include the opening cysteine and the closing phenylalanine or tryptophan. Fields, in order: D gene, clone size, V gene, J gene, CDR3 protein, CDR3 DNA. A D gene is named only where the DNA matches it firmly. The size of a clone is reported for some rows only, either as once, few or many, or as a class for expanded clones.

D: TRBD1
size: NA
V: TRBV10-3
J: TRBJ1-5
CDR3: CAISGDRGANQPQHF
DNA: TGTGCCATCAGTGGGGACAGGGGTGCCAATCAGCCCCAGCATTTT

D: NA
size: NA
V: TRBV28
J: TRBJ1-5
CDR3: CASSRLGRAQPQHF
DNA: TGTGCCAGCAGCCGGCTCGGGAGGGCTCAGCCCCAGCATTTT

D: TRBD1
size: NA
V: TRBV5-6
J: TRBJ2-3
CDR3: CASSLLGTASTDTQYF
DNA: TGTGCCAGCAGCTTATTGGGGACAGCGTCCACAGATACGCAGTATTTT

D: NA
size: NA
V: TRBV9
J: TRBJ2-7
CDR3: CASSVLPSSYEQYF
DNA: TGTGCCAGCAGCGTACTCCCCAGCTCCTACGAGCAGTACTTC

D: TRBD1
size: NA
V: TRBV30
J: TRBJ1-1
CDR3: CACVGTGRTEAFF
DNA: TGTGCCTGCGTAGGGACAGGGCGGACTGAAGCTTTCTTT

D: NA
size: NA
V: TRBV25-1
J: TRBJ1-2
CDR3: CASSTADSYYGYTF
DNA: TGTGCCAGCAGTACCGCGGACAGCTACTATGGCTACACCTTC

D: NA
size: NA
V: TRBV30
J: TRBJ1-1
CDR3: CAWRRQGNTEAFF
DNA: TGTGCCTGGAGGCGGCAGGGGAACACTGAAGCTTTCTTT

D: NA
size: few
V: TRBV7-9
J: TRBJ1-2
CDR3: CASSLARAHGYTF
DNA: TGTGCCAGCAGCTTAGCCAGGGCACATGGCTACACCTTC

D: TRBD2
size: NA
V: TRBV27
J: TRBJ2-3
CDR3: CASSRAKGLAPQYF
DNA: TGTGCCAGCAGTCGCGCTAAAGGACTAGCGCCGCAGTATTTT

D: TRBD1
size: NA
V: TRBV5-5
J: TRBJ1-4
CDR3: CASSFTGDNEKLFF
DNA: TGTGCCAGCAGCTTTACAGGGGATAATGAAAAACTGTTTTTT

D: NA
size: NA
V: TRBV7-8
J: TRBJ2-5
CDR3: CASSQQGRETQYF
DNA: TGTGCCAGCAGCCAACAGGGGAGGGAGACCCAGTACTTC

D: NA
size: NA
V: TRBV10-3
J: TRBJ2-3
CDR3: CAIRETGIDTQYF
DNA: TGTGCCATCAGGGAGACAGGAATAGATACGCAGTATTTT

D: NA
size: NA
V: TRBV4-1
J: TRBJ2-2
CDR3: CASSQDWGGLTGELFF
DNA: TGCGCCAGCAGCCAAGACTGGGGGGGGCTAACCGGGGAGCTGTTTTTT

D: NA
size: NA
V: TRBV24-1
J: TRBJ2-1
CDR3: CATGPGVRANEQFF
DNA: TGTGCCACCGGGCCGGGGGTCAGGGCCAATGAGCAGTTCTTC

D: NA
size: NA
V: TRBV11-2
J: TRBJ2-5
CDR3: CASSLFSGQETQYF
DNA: TGTGCCAGCAGCTTATTTTCAGGTCAAGAGACCCAGTACTTC

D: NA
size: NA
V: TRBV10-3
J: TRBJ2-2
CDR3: CASGGGSSTGELFF
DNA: TGTGCCTCCGGGGGTGGTTCGAGCACCGGGGAGCTGTTTTTT

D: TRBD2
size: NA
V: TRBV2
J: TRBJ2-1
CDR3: CASTQGSGAPGEQFF
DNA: TGTGCCAGCACCCAGGGTAGCGGGGCTCCCGGTGAGCAGTTCTTC

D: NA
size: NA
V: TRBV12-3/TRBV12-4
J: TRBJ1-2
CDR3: CASSLGRLVGYTF
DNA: TGTGCCAGCAGTTTAGGTAGATTGGTTGGCTACACCTTC

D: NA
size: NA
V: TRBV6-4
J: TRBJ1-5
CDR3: CASATGHSNQPQHF
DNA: TGTGCCAGCGCGACGGGACATAGCAATCAGCCCCAGCATTTT

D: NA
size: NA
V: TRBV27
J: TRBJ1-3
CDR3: CASSLFWPPHSGNTIYF
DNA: TGTGCCAGCAGTTTATTTTGGCCGCCGCACTCTGGAAACACCATATATTTT

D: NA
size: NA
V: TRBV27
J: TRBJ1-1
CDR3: CASSSRLNTEAFF
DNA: TGTGCCAGCAGTTCCCGTTTGAACACTGAAGCTTTCTTT

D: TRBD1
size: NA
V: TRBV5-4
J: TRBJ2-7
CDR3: CASSSGTASYEQYF
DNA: TGTGCCAGCAGCTCCGGGACAGCGTCCTACGAGCAGTACTTC

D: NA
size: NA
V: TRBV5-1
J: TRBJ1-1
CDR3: CASSLRQGNTEAFF
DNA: TGCGCCAGCAGCTTACGTCAGGGGAACACTGAAGCTTTCTTT

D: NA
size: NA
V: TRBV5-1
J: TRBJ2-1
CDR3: CASSLAGGSSYNEQFF
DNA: TGCGCCAGCAGCTTGGCCGGGGGAAGCTCCTACAATGAGCAGTTCTTC

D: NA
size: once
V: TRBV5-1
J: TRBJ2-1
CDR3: CASSQGSSYNEQFF
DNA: TGCGCCAGCAGCCAGGGGAGCTCCTACAATGAGCAGTTCTTC

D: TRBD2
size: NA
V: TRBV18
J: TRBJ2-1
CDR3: CASSPPELAGGNEQFF
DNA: TGTGCCAGCTCACCACCGGAGCTAGCGGGGGGCAATGAGCAGTTCTTC

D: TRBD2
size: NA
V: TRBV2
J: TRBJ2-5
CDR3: CASSGLAGEETQYF
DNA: TGTGCCAGCAGCGGACTAGCGGGGGAAGAGACCCAGTACTTC

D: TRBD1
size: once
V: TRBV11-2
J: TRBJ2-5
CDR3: CASSPGQGAVETQYF
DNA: TGTGCCAGCAGCCCCGGACAGGGGGCGGTGGAGACCCAGTACTTC

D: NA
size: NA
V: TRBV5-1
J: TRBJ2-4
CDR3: CASSGGFAKNIQYF
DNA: TGCGCCAGCAGCGGAGGGTTTGCCAAAAACATTCAGTACTTC

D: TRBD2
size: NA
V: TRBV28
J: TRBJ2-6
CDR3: CASSTQRGLDSGANVLTF
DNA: TGTGCCAGCAGTACACAGCGGGGGCTCGACTCTGGGGCCAACGTCCTGACTTTC

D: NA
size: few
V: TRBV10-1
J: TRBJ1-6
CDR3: CASSGTGNNSPLHF
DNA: TGCGCCAGCAGTGGAACGGGTAATAATTCACCCCTCCACTTT

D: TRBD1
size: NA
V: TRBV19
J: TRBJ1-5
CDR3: CASRKDRGLYSNQPQHF
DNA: TGTGCCAGTAGAAAGGACAGGGGGCTCTATAGCAATCAGCCCCAGCATTTT

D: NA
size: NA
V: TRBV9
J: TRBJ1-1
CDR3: CASSVDLDPRREAFF
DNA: TGTGCCAGCAGCGTAGATTTAGATCCCCGCAGGGAAGCTTTCTTT

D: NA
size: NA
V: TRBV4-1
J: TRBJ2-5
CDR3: CASSQARWGGQETQYF
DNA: TGCGCCAGCAGCCAGGCCCGATGGGGAGGTCAAGAGACCCAGTACTTC

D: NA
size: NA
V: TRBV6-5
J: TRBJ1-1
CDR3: CASRAIGGTEAFF
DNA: TGTGCCAGCAGGGCTATAGGGGGCACTGAAGCTTTCTTT

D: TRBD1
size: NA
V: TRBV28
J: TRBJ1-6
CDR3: CASSPDVSDRENSPLHF
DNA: TGTGCCAGCAGCCCTGATGTATCCGACAGGGAAAATTCACCCCTCCACTTT

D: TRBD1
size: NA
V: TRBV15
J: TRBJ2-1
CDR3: CATSRRQGVDNEQFF
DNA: TGTGCCACCAGCAGGAGACAGGGGGTCGACAATGAGCAGTTCTTC

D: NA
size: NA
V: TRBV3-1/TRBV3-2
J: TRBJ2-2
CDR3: CASSQRRGFGELFF
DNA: TGTGCCAGCAGCCAACGACGCGGGTTCGGGGAGCTGTTTTTT

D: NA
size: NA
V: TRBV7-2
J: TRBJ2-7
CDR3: CASSPSRLSSYEQYF
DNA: TGTGCCAGCAGCCCTAGTAGACTTAGCTCCTACGAGCAGTACTTC

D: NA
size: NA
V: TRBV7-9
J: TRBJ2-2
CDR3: CASSLLFEVGGELFF
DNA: TGTGCCAGCAGCTTATTATTCGAGGTCGGCGGGGAGCTGTTTTTT